These 25 T cell receptor beta chains originate from one sample sequenced in a study of spatial heterogeneity in lung cancer. TCRdb reanalysed the 5' RACE reads using MiXCR and keeps one entry per CDR3 protein. In the table there are around 47,000 distinct CDR3 sequences, more than 6.5% of which are singletons. Time point described: blood at routine non-recurrence follow-up after resection. Extraction of whole RNA from tumor, nontumor lung or frozen PBMC preceded unsorted sequencing. The starting material was PBMCs, obtained at follow-up. These receptors all stem from a female donor with early-stage non-small cell lung cancer.

This clonotype was seen a few times. This chain connects TRBV7-8 to TRBJ2-2; D is perhaps TRBD1 (6 bases). V lost 5 bases and J 3 bases, leaving 13 bases between the germline ends. Per the germline V gene, CDR1 is SGHVS and CDR2 is FQNEAQ. The CDR3 runs to 15 residues. The CDR3, as DNA: TGTGCCAGCAGCCTACCTAAGGGGGACACCGGGGAGCTGTTTTTT. Its translation is CASSLPKGDTGELFF.

This clonotype was recorded at least ten times. The genes are TRBV7-2 and TRBJ2-3; tentative D call: TRBD2 (6 bases). CDR1 SGHTA and CDR2 FQGNSA come from the germline V gene. The V and J ends lost 6 bases and 3 bases respectively, with 16 bases between them. This CDR3 has 15 residues. The CDR3 sequence: CASRGAGRSTDTQYF. For the CDR3, the DNA is TGTGCCAGCAGAGGGGCGGGGCGGTCGACAGATACGCAGTATTTT.

This clonotype was picked up many times. CDR3 sequence reads: CASSLLPGDEKLFF. CDR3 DNA: TGCGCCAGCAGCTTGCTTCCGGGGGATGAAAAACTGTTTTTT. This chain uses TRBV5-1 with TRBJ1-4; D may be TRBD1 (5 bases). Germline assignment: CDR1 SGHRS and CDR2 YFSETQ. CDR3 length: 14 amino acids. V was clipped by 1 base and J by 6 bases, with 10 bases between them.

The gene calls are TRBV6-6 and TRBJ1-6; D remains ambiguous. CDR1 and CDR2 from the germline V gene are MNHNY and SVGAGI (reference sequence). The V end lost 5 bases, the J end lost 14 bases, and 16 bases lay between the germline ends. The CDR3 spans 13 residues. DNA for the CDR3: TGTGCCAGCAGTCTCCGGACCGAGGGAACCCTCCACTTT. Its protein is CASSLRTEGTLHF.

The sample holds a few counts of this clonotype. The chain uses TRBV9 and TRBJ2-7, with 11 bases aligning to TRBD2. V lost 2 bases, J lost 4 bases, and 5 bases stayed unmatched. This CDR3 is built from 15 residues. The germline V gene encodes CDR1 SGDLS and CDR2 YYNGEE. In nucleotides, the CDR3 is TGTGCCAGCAGCGTTAGCGGGGGGGCTGTATACGAGCAGTACTTC. This codes for CASSVSGGAVYEQYF. The full variable domain, in which reference TRBV9 and TRBJ2-7 provide the parts outside the CDR3, is DSGVTQTPKHLITATGQRVTLRCSPRSGDLSVYWYQQSLDQGLQFLIQYYNGEERAKGNILERFSAQQFPDLHSELNLSSLELGDSALYFCASSVSGGAVYEQYFGPGTRLTVT.

The genes are TRBV7-6 and TRBJ1-1; 7 bases align to TRBD1. Germline V gives CDR1 SGHVS, CDR2 FNYEAQ. V shed 0 bases, J shed 10 bases, and the junction held 11 bases outside the gene matches. The CDR3 sequence is 15 residues long. The CDR3 DNA sequence: TGTGCCAGCAGCTTAGCGAAGGGGGCGGCCTTTGGAGCTTTCTTT. It yields the protein CASSLAKGAAFGAFF. Based on the CDR3 plus reference TRBV7-6 and TRBJ1-1, the full variable domain is GAGVSQSPRYKVTKRGQDVALRCDPISGHVSLYWYRQALGQGPEFLTYFNYEAQQDKSGLPNDRFSAERPEGSISTLTIQRTEQRDSAMYRCASSLAKGAAFGAFFGQGTRLTVV.

In its sample, this clonotype was seen many times. V and J are TRBV6-5 and TRBJ1-2, with D maybe TRBD1 (5 bases). The CDR3 runs 13 residues. The V end was cut by 11 bases, the J end by 6 bases, with 19 bases between. Germline V lookup: CDR1 MNHEY, CDR2 SVGAGI. The CDR3 loop reads CADSQWGDDGYTF. CDR3 in DNA: TGTGCCGACAGCCAATGGGGGGACGATGGCTACACCTTC.

This clonotype appeared a few times. The rearrangement joins TRBV20-1 to TRBJ2-7; D gene unclear. The CDR3 totals 12 residues. Trimming removed 3 bases at V and 1 base at J, with 7 bases between. Per the germline V gene, CDR1 is DFQATT and CDR2 is SNEGSKA (reference sequence). The CDR3 region is CSAREPSYEQYF. For the CDR3, the DNA is TGCAGTGCTAGGGAACCTTCCTACGAGCAGTACTTC.

This clonotype was seen at least ten times. The chain has TRBV7-9 and TRBJ2-5; either TRBD1 or TRBD2 may fit D (5 bases each). The CDR3 contains 16 residues. V was clipped by 1 base and J by 3 bases, with 15 bases between them. Germline loops: CDR1 SEHNR, CDR2 FQNEAQ (reference sequence). This CDR3 is CASSLGAWGPKETQYF. In DNA, the CDR3 is TGTGCCAGCAGCTTAGGTGCCTGGGGACCAAAAGAGACCCAGTACTTC.

The sample holds many counts of this clonotype. V is TRBV6-2 or TRBV6-3 and J is TRBJ2-1, with 8 bases matching TRBD1. CDR3 length: 14 residues. V shed 7 bases, J shed 7 bases, and the junction held 9 bases outside the gene matches. From germline, CDR1 is MNHEY and CDR2 SVGEGT. CDR3 sequence (DNA): TGTGCCAGCACGCCGGGACAGGCTTTGAATGAGCAGTTCTTC. Its translation is CASTPGQALNEQFF.

This clonotype was seen at least ten times. As DNA, the CDR3 is TGTGCCAGCAGCCCAGCGGGGGGGCTGAAGAATGAGCAGTTCTTC. Translated, it gives CASSPAGGLKNEQFF. This sequence joins TRBV12-3 or TRBV12-4 and TRBJ2-1; 10 bases are a match to TRBD2. This CDR3 spans 15 amino acids. The V segment lost 6 bases and the J segment 7 bases; nucleotides outside the gene matches: 9.

Many counts were recorded for this clonotype. V is TRBV20-1 and J is TRBJ2-1; the D is unclear. V dropped 6 bases and J dropped 2 bases, with 14 bases sitting between them. CDR1 and CDR2 from the germline V gene are DFQATT and SNEGSKA (reference sequence). CDR3 length: 14 residues. CDR3 protein: CSAHIPRTYNEQFF. For the CDR3, the DNA is TGCAGTGCCCACATCCCCCGTACCTACAATGAGCAGTTCTTC.

The rearrangement uses TRBV15 and TRBJ1-5; no clear D gene. Germline-derived CDR1 and CDR2 are LNHNV and YYDKDF (reference sequence). V was pared by 4 bases and J by 0 bases, with 10 bases between. The CDR3 loop spans 15 amino acids. CDR3 in DNA: TGTGCCACCAGCAACTATGGCCTTAGCAATCAGCCCCAGCATTTT. This codes for CATSNYGLSNQPQHF.

This clonotype has ten or more counts. The genes are TRBV29-1 and TRBJ2-3, with TRBD2 identical over 11 bases. The CDR3 has 13 amino acids. Trimming at V came to 7 bases and at J to 4 bases, leaving 4 bases not matched to a gene. Germline V gene sequence: CDR1 SQVTM, CDR2 ANQGSEA. CDR3 DNA: TGCAGCGCCGATAGCGGGGGGGCAGATACGCAGTATTTT. Amino acid sequence: CSADSGGADTQYF.

The chain links TRBV3-1 to TRBJ2-5, with unresolved D. Germline V gives CDR1 LGHDT, CDR2 YNNKEL (reference sequence). The CDR3 sequence is 12 residues long. The V gene lost 0 bases and the J gene lost 4 bases, with 3 bases spanning the gap. CDR3 nucleotide sequence: TGTGCCAGCAGCCAAGATCGAGAGACCCAGTACTTC. Protein product: CASSQDRETQYF.

Ten or more counts support this clonotype. The chain recombines TRBV3-1 with TRBJ2-4, with D tentatively TRBD2 (6 bases). Trimming removed 4 bases at V and 7 bases at J, with 23 bases between. The length of the CDR3 is 17 residues. Germline V CDR1 and CDR2: LGHDT, YNNKEL (reference sequence). CDR3 coding DNA: TGTGCCAGCAGCCCCGGAGGGCTCGGGGAGCCAGGCAACATTCAGTACTTC. Protein: CASSPGGLGEPGNIQYF.

In its sample, this clonotype was seen many times. This chain links TRBV10-3 with TRBJ1-6; tentative D call: TRBD1 (6 bases). Germline CDR1 ENHRY, CDR2 SYGVKD. The V and J ends lost 2 bases and 6 bases respectively, with 8 bases between them. The CDR3 loop spans 14 amino acids. In DNA form, the CDR3 reads TGTGCCATCAGTGAGGGGACACGTAATTCACCCCTCCACTTT. Translating it yields CAISEGTRNSPLHF.

This clonotype was counted ten times or more. The rearrangement links TRBV5-4 to TRBJ2-6; D is unclear. The V gene lost 2 bases and the J gene lost 0 bases, with 6 bases spanning the gap. This CDR3 region has 15 residues. Germline values: CDR1 SGHNT, CDR2 YYREEE (reference sequence). CDR3 nucleotide sequence: TGTGCCAGCAGCTTCGGAAACTCTGGGGCCAACGTCCTGACTTTC. Translated: CASSFGNSGANVLTF.

This clonotype was recorded many times. The chain recombines TRBV2 with TRBJ2-5; D is perhaps TRBD2 (6 bases). Trimming took 6 bases from V and 4 from J, leaving 12 bases between them. The CDR3 length is 13 residues. The germline CDR1 and CDR2 sequences are SNHLY and FYNNEI. CDR3: CASRLTSIETQYF. Written as DNA, the CDR3 is TGTGCCAGCAGGTTAACTAGCATAGAGACCCAGTACTTC.

This clonotype was picked up a small number of times. The chain carries TRBV6-5 and TRBJ2-2; TRBD1 matches at 9 bases. V lost 5 bases, J lost 7 bases, and 14 bases stayed unmatched. The CDR3 runs to 17 residues. In germline, CDR1 is MNHEY, CDR2 SVGAGI. The DNA of the CDR3 is TGTGCCAGCAGTCGAACCGGGACAGGGAAGACAGGCGGGGAGCTGTTTTTT. Residues: CASSRTGTGKTGGELFF.

This clonotype occurred many times. The V gene is TRBV14, the J gene TRBJ2-1, with D unclear. Per germline, CDR1 SGHDN and CDR2 FVKESK. V was pared by 0 bases and J by 10 bases, with 10 bases between. The CDR3 consists of 13 residues. CDR3: CASSQDPGREQFF. The CDR3 bases are TGTGCCAGCAGCCAAGATCCGGGCCGAGAGCAGTTCTTC.

Only a few counts were recorded for this clonotype. V is TRBV11-2 and J is TRBJ2-5; 12 bases align to TRBD2. V shed 3 bases, J shed 1 base, and the junction held 3 bases outside the gene matches. Germline V gene lookup returns CDR1 SGHAT and CDR2 FQNNGV. The CDR3 is made up of 16 amino acids. The CDR3 DNA reads as TGTGCCAGCAGCTTTACTAGCGGGGGGCTCCAAGAGACCCAGTACTTC. Translation: CASSFTSGGLQETQYF. The full variable domain, rest sourced from reference TRBV11-2 and TRBJ2-5, is EAGVAQSPRYKIIEKRQSVAFWCNPISGHATLYWYQQILGQGPKLLIQFQNNGVVDDSQLPKDRFSAERLKGVDSTLKIQPAKLEDSAVYLCASSFTSGGLQETQYFGPGTRLLVL.

This clonotype has a count of ten or more. This chain uses TRBV12-3 or TRBV12-4 with TRBJ1-6; TRBD1 matches at 8 bases. J was trimmed by 9 bases and V by 4 bases; bases with no gene match: 2. The CDR3 covers 13 residues. CDR3 nucleotides: TGTGCCAGCAGTTGGGACAGGACTTCACCCCTCCACTTT. Protein product: CASSWDRTSPLHF.

This clonotype was counted many times. V gene TRBV10-3 combines with J gene TRBJ2-3; 12 nucleotides line up with TRBD2. The CDR3 runs to 17 residues. Trimming removed 10 bases from V and 11 bases from J; junction bases left unmatched: 22. The germline gives CDR1 ENHRY, CDR2 SYGVKD. DNA of the CDR3: TGTGCCAGTACAGGCGCCCTTACTAGCGGGGGGAACGCGGAGCAGTATTTT. Translating gives CASTGALTSGGNAEQYF.

The rearrangement joins TRBV5-1 to TRBJ2-3, with 8 nucleotides matching TRBD1. Losses at the gene ends were 1 base for V and 2 bases for J; bases not matched to a gene: 3. The germline V gene has CDR1 SGHRS and CDR2 YFSETQ. The CDR3 covers 15 residues. CDR3 loop: CASSLQTGVTDTQYF. DNA of the CDR3: TGCGCCAGCAGCTTGCAGACAGGGGTCACAGATACGCAGTATTTT.